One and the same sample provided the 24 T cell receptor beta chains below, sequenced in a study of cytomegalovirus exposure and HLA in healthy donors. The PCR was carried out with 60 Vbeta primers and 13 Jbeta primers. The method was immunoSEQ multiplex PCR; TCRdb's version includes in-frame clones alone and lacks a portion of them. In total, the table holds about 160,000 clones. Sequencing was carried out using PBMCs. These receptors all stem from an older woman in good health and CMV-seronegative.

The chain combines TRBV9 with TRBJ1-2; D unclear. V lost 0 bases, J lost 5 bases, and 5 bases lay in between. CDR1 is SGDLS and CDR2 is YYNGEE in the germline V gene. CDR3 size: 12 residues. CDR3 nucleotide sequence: TGTGCCAGCAGCGTAGTGGAGTATGGCTACACCTTC. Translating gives CASSVVEYGYTF.

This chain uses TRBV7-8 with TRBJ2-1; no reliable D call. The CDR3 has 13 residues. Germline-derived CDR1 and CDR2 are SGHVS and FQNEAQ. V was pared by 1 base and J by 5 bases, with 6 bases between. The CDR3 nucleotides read TGTGCCAGCAGCTTAGGGCAGAACAATGAGCAGTTCTTC. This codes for CASSLGQNNEQFF.

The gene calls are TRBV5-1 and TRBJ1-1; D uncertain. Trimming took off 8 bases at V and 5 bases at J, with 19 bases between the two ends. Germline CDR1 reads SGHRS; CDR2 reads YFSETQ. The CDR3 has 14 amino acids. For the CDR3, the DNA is TGCGCCAGTGCAGGACCTAAGGCGGGGACTGAAGCTTTCTTT. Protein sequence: CASAGPKAGTEAFF.

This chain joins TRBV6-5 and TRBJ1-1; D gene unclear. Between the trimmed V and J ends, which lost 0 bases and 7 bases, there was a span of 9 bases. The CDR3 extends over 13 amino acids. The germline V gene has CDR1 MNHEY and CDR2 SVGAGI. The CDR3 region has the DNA TGTGCCAGCAGTTACTCGGGGAGCAATGAAGCTTTCTTT. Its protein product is CASSYSGSNEAFF.

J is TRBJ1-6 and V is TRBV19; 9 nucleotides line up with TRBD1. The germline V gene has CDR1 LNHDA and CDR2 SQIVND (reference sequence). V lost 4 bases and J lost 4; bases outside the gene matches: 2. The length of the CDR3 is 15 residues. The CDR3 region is CASSRTGEYNSPLHF. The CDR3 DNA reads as TGTGCCAGTAGTAGGACAGGGGAGTATAATTCACCCCTCCACTTT.

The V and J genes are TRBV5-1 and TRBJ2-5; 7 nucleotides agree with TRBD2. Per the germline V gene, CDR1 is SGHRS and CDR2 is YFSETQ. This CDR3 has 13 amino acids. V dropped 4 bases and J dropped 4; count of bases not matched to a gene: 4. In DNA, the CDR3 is TGCGCCAGCAGCCGGGGGGATGGAGAGACCCAGTACTTC. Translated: CASSRGDGETQYF.

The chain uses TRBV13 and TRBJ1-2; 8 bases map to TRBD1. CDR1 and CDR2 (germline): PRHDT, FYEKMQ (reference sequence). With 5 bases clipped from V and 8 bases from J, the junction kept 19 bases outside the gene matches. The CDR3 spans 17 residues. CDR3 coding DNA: TGTGCCAGCAGCCTCCGGACGGGGACAGGTAGTAAGAAAGGCTACACCTTC. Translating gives CASSLRTGTGSKKGYTF.

The CDR3 loop is CASSQVGEGMAYEQYF. DNA of the CDR3: TGTGCCAGCAGCCAAGTCGGTGAGGGAATGGCCTACGAGCAGTACTTC. The chain links TRBV4-2 to TRBJ2-7; a possible D gene is TRBD2 (5 bases). The CDR3 spans 16 residues. Germline V lookup: CDR1 LGHNA, CDR2 YNFKEQ. The ends were cut back, 1 base at V and 2 bases at J, with 15 bases in the middle.

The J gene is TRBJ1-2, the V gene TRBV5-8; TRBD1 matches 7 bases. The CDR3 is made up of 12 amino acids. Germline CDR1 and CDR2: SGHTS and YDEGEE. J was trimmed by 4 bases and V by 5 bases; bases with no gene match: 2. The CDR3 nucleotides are TGTGCCAGCAGACAGGGGTCCTATGGCTACACCTTC. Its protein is CASRQGSYGYTF.

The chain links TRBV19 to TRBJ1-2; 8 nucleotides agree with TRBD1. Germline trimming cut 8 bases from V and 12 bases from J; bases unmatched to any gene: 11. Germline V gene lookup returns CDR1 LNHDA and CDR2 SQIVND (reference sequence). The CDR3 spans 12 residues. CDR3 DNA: TGTGCCAGTTCTTACTATGACAGGGGCGACACCTTC. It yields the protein CASSYYDRGDTF.

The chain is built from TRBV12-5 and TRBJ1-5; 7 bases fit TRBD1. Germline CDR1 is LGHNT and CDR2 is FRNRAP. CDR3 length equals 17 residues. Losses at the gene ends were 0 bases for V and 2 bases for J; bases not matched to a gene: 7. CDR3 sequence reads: CASGLVRDDRGNQPQHF. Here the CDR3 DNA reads TGTGCTAGTGGTTTGGTACGGGACGACAGGGGCAATCAGCCCCAGCATTTT.

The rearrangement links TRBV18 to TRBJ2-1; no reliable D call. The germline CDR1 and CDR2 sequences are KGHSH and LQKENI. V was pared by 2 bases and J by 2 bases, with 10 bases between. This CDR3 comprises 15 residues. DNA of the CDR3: TGTGCCAGCTCACCAATTCAGATCACCTACAATGAGCAGTTCTTC. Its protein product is CASSPIQITYNEQFF.

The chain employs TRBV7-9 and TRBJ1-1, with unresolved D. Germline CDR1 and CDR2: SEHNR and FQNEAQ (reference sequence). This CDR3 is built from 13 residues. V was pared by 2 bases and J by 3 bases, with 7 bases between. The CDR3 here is CASSLMVDTEAFF. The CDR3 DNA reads TGTGCCAGCAGCTTAATGGTAGACACTGAAGCTTTCTTT.

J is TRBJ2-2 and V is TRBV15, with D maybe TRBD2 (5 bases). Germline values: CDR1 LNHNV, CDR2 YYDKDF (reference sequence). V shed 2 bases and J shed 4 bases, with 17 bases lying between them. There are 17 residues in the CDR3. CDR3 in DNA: TGTGCCACCAGCAGACCTTCTCCGGGAAGGAGCACCGGGGAGCTGTTTTTT. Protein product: CATSRPSPGRSTGELFF.

The CDR3 DNA reads as TGCAGCGTTAAAGGGTCGGACAGGGGCACAGATACGCAGTATTTT. Translating it yields CSVKGSDRGTDTQYF. The rearrangement joins TRBV29-1 to TRBJ2-3; the match to TRBD1 covers 8 bases. This CDR3 spans 15 amino acids. J was trimmed by 1 base and V by 5 bases; bases with no gene match: 8. CDR1 is SQVTM, CDR2 ANQGSEA, per germline.

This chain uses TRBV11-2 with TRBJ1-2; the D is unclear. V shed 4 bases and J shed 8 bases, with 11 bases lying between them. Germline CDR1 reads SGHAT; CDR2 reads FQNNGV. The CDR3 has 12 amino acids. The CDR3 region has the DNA TGTGCCAGCAGCTCAGGTCCGGTCGGCTACACCTTC. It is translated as CASSSGPVGYTF.

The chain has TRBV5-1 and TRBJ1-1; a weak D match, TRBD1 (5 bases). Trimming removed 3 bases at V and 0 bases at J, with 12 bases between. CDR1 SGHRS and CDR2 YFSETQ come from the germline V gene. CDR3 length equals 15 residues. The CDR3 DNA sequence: TGCGCCAGCAGCTCAAACAGGCCTATGAACACTGAAGCTTTCTTT. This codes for CASSSNRPMNTEAFF.

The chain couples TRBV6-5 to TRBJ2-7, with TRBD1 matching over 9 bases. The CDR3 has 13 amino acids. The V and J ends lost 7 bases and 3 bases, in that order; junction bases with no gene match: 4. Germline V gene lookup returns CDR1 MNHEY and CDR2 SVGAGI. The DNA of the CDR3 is TGTGCCAGCACCTCGGGACAGGGCTACGAGCAGTACTTC. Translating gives CASTSGQGYEQYF.

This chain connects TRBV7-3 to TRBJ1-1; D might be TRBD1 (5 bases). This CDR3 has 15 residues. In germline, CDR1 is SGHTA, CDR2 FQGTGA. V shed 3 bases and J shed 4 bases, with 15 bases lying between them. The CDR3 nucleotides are TGTGCCAGCAGCTTGCAGACAGTAAGGGGCACTGAAGCTTTCTTT. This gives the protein CASSLQTVRGTEAFF.

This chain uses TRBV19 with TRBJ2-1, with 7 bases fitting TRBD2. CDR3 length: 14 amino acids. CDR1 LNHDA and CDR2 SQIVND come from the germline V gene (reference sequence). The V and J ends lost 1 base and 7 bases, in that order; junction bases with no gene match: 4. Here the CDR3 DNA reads TGTGCCAGTAGTATAGTGAGCGGGGTTAATGAGCAGTTCTTC. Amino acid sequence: CASSIVSGVNEQFF.

The DNA of the CDR3 is TGTGCCAGCAGCTTAGCGAGGACACCAAACGACGAGCAGTACTTC. Translation: CASSLARTPNDEQYF. V and J are TRBV7-6 and TRBJ2-7, with D possibly being TRBD1 (5 bases). Trimming removed 0 bases at V and 5 bases at J, with 14 bases between. The CDR3 contains 15 residues. Per germline, CDR1 SGHVS and CDR2 FNYEAQ.

CDR3 coding DNA: TGCGCCAGCAGCCAGGAGAGGGCTAGCTTCTCCGAGCAGTACTTC. It translates to CASSQERASFSEQYF. V is TRBV4-3 and J is TRBJ2-7; possibly TRBD2 for D (5 bases). V lost 3 bases, J lost 6 bases, and 18 bases lay in between. CDR3 length: 15 residues. The germline V gene encodes CDR1 LGHNA and CDR2 YSLEER.

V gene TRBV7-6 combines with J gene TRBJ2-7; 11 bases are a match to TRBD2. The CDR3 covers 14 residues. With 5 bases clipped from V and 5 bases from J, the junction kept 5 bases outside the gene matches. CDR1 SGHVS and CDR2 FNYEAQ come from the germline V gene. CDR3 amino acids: CASSPGTSGNEQYF. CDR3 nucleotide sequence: TGTGCCAGCAGCCCCGGGACTAGCGGCAACGAGCAGTACTTC. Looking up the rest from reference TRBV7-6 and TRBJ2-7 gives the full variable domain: GAGVSQSPRYKVTKRGQDVALRCDPISGHVSLYWYRQALGQGPEFLTYFNYEAQQDKSGLPNDRFSAERPEGSISTLTIQRTEQRDSAMYRCASSPGTSGNEQYFGPGTRLTVT.

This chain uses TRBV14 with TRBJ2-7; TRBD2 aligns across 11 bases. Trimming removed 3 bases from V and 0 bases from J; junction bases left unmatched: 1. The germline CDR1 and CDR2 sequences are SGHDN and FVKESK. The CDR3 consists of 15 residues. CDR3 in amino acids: CASSQLAGGSYEQYF. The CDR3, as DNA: TGTGCCAGCAGCCAGCTAGCGGGAGGCTCCTACGAGCAGTACTTC.